This T cell receptor (beta chain) is drawn from a study of shared clonotypes between healthy human individuals. TCRdb's copy holds only in-frame clones and misses some; the assay was immunoSEQ multiplex PCR. Of 1.5 million to 2.5 million clones in the sample, about 95% are singletons; the top ten hold roughly 1%. This clone was picked up one time. CDR3 size: 10 residues. Germline V lookup: CDR1 SQVTM, CDR2 ANQGSEA. The V end lost 6 bases, the J end lost 5 bases, and 8 bases lay between the germline ends. CD45RO-negative cells were positively selected for CCR7, leaving out terminally differentiated effector memory CD45RA+ cells.

Material for sequencing was naive CD8+ T cells sorted from blood. The receptor comes from a man younger than 30 in good health. The chain has TRBV29-1 and TRBJ2-7, with no clear D. The CDR3 coding sequence is TGCAGCGTCGTCGGAGACGAGCAGTACTTC. It yields the protein CSVVGDEQYF.